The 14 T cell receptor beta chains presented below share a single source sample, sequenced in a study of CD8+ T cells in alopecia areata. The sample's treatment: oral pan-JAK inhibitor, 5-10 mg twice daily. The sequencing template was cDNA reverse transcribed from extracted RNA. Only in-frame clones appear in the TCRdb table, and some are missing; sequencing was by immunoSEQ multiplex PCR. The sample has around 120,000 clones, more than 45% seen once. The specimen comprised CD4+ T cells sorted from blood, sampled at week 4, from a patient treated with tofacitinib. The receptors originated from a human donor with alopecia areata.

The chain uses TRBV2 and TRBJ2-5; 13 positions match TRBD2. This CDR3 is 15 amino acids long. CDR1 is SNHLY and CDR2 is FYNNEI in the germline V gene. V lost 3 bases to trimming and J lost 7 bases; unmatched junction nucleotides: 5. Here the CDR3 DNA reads TGTGCCAGCAGTGATGGATGGACTAGCGGGAGGACCCAGTACTTC. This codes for CASSDGWTSGRTQYF.

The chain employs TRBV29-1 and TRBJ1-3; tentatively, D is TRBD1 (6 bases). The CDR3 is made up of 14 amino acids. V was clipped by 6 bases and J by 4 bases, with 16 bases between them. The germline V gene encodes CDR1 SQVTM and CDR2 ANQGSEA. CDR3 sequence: CSVATGFVGNTIYF. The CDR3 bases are TGCAGCGTCGCAACAGGGTTTGTCGGAAACACCATATATTTT. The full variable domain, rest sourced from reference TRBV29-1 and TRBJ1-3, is SAVISQKPSRDICQRGTSLTIQCQVDSQVTMMFWYRQQPGQSLTLIATANQGSEATYESGFVIDKFPISRPNLTFSTLTVSNMSPEDSSIYLCSVATGFVGNTIYFGEGSWLTVV.

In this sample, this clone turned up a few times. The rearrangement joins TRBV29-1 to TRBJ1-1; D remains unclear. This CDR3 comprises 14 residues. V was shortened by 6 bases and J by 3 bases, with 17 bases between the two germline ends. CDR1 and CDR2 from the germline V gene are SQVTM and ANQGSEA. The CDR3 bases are TGCAGCGTGCGCTTGGAGGCGTTCGACACTGAAGCTTTCTTT. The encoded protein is CSVRLEAFDTEAFF. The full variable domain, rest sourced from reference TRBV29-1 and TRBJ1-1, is SAVISQKPSRDICQRGTSLTIQCQVDSQVTMMFWYRQQPGQSLTLIATANQGSEATYESGFVIDKFPISRPNLTFSTLTVSNMSPEDSSIYLCSVRLEAFDTEAFFGQGTRLTVV.

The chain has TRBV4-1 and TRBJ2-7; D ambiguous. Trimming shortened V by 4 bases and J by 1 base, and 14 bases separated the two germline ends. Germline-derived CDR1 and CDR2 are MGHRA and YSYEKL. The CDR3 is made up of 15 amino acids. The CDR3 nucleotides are TGCGCCAGCAGCCGCGATCCTACCGCGTCCTACGAGCAGTACTTC. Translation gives CASSRDPTASYEQYF.

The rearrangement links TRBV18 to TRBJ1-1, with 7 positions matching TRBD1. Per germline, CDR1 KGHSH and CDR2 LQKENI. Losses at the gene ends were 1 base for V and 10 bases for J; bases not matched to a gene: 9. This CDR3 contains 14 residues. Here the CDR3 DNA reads TGTGCCAGCTCACCACAGAAGGGGGCTTATGGAGCTTTCTTT. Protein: CASSPQKGAYGAFF.

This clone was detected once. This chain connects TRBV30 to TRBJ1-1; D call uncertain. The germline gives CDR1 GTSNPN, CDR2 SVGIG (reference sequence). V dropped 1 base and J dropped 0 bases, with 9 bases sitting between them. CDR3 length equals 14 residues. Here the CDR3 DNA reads TGTGCCTGGAGTGCGTGGGTCATGAACACTGAAGCTTTCTTT. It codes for CAWSAWVMNTEAFF.

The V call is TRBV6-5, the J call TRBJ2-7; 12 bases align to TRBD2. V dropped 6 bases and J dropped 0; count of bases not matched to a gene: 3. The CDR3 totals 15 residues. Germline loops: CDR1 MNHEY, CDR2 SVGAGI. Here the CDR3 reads CASSSGLAGSYEQYF. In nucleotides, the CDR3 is TGTGCCAGCAGCTCGGGACTAGCGGGCTCCTACGAGCAGTACTTC.

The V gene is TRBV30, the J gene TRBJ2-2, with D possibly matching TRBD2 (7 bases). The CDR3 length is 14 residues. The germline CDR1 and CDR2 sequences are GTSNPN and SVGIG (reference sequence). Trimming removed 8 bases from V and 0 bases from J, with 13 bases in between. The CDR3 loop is CAGGGRANTGELFF. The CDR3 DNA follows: TGTGCCGGGGGCGGGAGAGCGAACACCGGGGAGCTGTTTTTT.

The CDR3 loop is CASSQLTGRRAGYTF. The CDR3 DNA reads TGTGCCAGCAGCCAACTAACAGGGAGGAGGGCTGGCTACACCTTC. The chain is built from TRBV14 and TRBJ1-2; a weak D match, TRBD1 (6 bases). Trimming took 2 bases from V and 7 from J, leaving 17 bases between them. CDR3 length: 15 amino acids. Germline assignment: CDR1 SGHDN and CDR2 FVKESK.

CDR3 region: CASSPLGLAGGADTQYF. The CDR3 nucleotides read TGTGCCAGCTCACCACTGGGACTAGCGGGAGGAGCAGATACGCAGTATTTT. V gene TRBV18 combines with J gene TRBJ2-3, with TRBD2 matching 15 bases. Looked up from germline, CDR1 is KGHSH and CDR2 is LQKENI. The CDR3 is 17 residues long. After removal of 1 base from V and 4 bases from J, the junction contained 3 bases not matched to a gene.

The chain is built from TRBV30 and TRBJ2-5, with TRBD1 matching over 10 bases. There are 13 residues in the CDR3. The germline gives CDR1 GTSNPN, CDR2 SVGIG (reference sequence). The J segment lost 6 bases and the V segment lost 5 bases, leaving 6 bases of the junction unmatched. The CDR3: CAWGGQGSQTQYF. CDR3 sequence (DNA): TGTGCCTGGGGGGGACAGGGGTCACAGACCCAGTACTTC. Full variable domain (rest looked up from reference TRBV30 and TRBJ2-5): SQTIHQWPATLVQPVGSPLSLECTVEGTSNPNLYWYRQAAGRGLQLLFYSVGIGQISSEVPQNLSASRPQDRQFILSSKKLLLSDSGFYLCAWGGQGSQTQYFGPGTRLLVL.

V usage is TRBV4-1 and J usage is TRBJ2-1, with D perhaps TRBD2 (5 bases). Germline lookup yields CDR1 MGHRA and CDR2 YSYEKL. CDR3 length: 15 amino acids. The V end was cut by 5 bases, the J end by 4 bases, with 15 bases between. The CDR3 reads CASSTTSLEYNEQFF. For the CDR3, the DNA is TGCGCCAGCAGCACGACCTCACTAGAATACAATGAGCAGTTCTTC.

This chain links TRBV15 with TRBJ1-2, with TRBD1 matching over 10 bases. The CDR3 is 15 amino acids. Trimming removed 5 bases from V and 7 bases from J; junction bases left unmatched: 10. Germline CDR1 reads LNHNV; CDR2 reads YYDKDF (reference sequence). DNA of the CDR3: TGTGCCACCAGCGGGGGAGGACAGGGGGTTGGTGGCTACACCTTC. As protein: CATSGGGQGVGGYTF.

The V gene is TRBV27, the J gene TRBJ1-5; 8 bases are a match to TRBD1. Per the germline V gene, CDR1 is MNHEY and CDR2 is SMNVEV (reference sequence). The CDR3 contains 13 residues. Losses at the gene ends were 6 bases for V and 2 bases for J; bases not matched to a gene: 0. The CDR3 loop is CASRGQGNQPQHF. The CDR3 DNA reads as TGTGCCAGCAGGGGACAGGGCAATCAGCCCCAGCATTTT.